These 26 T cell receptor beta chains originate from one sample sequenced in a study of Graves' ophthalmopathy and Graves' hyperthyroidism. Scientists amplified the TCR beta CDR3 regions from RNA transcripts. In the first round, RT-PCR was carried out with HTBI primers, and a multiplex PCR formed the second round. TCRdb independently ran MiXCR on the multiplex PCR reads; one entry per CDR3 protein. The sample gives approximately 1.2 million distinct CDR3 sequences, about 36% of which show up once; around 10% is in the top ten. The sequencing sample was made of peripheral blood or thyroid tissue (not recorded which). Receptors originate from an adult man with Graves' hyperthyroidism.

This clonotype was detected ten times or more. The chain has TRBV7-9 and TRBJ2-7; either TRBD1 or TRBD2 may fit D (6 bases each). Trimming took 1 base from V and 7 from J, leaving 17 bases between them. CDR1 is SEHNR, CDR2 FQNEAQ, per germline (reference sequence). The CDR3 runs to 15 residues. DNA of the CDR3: TGTGCCAGCAGCTTAGGGGGGGCCCTACTGGGAGAGCAGTACTTC. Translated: CASSLGGALLGEQYF.

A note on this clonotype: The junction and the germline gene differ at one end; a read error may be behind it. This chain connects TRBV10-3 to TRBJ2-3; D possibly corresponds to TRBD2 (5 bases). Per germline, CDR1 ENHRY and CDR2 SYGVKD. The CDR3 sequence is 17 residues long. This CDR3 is CASSSPGLSPSTDTQYF. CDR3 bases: TGTGCCAGCAGTTCCCCAGGACTCTCCCCCAGCACAGATACGCAGTATTTT.

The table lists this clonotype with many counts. CDR3 coding DNA: TGTGCCAGTAGTATAGAGTTCCTAGCAGGGGAGCAGTACTTC. Amino acid sequence: CASSIEFLAGEQYF. The V and J genes are TRBV19 and TRBJ2-7; D may correspond to TRBD1 or TRBD2 (5 bases each). The CDR3 is 14 residues long. CDR1 and CDR2 from the germline V gene are LNHDA and SQIVND (reference sequence). Trimming removed 0 bases at V and 7 bases at J, with 13 bases between.

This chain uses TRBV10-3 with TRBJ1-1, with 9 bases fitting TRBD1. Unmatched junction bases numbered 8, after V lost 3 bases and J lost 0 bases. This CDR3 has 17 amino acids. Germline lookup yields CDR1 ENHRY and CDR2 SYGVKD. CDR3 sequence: CAISDLGTGIMNTEAFF. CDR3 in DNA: TGTGCCATCAGTGATTTAGGGACAGGGATCATGAACACTGAAGCTTTCTTT.

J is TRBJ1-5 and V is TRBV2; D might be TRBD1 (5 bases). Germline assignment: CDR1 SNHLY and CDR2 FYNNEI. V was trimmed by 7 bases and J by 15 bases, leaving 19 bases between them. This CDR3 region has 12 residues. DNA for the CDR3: TGTGCCAGCATCGCAGGGCGTGCACTTTTGCATTTT. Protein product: CASIAGRALLHF.

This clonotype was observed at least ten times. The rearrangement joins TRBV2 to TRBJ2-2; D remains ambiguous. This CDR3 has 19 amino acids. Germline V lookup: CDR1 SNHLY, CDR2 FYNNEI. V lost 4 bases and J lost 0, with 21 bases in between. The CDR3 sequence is CASSVPVPRRYTNTGELFF. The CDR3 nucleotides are TGTGCCAGCAGTGTACCTGTCCCTAGGAGATACACGAACACCGGGGAGCTGTTTTTT.

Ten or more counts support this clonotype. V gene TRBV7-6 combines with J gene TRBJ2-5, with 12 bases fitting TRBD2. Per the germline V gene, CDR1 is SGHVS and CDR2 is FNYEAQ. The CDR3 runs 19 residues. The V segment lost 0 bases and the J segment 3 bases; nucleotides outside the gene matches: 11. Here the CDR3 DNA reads TGTGCCAGCAGCTTAGCGGTCCTAGCGGGAGGGCCTGGGGAAGAGACCCAGTACTTC. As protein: CASSLAVLAGGPGEETQYF.

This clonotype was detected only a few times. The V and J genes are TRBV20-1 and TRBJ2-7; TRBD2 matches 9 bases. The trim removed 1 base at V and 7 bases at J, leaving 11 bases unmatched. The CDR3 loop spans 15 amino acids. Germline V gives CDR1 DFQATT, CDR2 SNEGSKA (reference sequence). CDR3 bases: TGCAGTGCTAGAGTTCCAACTAGCGGGTTGGGTGAGCAGTACTTC. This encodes CSARVPTSGLGEQYF.

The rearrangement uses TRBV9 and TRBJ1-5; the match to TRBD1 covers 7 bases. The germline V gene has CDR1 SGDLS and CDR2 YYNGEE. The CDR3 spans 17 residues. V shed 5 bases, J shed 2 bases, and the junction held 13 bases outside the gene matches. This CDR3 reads CASSPIGTELRNQPQHF. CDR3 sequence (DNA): TGTGCCAGCAGTCCAATCGGGACAGAACTCCGCAATCAGCCCCAGCATTTT.

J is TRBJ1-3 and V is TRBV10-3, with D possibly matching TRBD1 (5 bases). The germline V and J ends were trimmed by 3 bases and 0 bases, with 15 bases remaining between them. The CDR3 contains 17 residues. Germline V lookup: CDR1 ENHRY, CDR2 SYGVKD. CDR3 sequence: CAISERQGSSSGNTIYF. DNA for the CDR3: TGTGCCATCAGTGAAAGGCAGGGTTCTAGCTCTGGAAACACCATATATTTT.

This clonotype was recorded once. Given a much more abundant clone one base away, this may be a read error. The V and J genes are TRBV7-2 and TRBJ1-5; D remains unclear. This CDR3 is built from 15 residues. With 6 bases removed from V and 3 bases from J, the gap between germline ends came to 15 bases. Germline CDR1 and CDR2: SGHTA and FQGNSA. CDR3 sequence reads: CASSPGRVTNQPQHF. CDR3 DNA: TGTGCCAGCAGTCCGGGGAGGGTGACCAATCAGCCCCAGCATTTT.

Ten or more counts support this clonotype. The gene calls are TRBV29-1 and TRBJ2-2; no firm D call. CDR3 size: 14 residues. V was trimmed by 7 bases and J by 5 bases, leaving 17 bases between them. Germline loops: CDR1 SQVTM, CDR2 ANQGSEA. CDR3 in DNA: TGCAGCGCATTGGACGGCCGGATAACCGGGGAGCTGTTTTTT. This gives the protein CSALDGRITGELFF.

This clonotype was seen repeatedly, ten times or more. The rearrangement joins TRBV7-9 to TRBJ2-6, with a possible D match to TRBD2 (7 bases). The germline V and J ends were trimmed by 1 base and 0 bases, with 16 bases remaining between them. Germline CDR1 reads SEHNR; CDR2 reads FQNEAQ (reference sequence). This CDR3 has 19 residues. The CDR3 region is CASSLGGGLLNSGANVLTF. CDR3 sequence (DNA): TGTGCCAGCAGCTTAGGGGGGGGGCTGCTAAACTCTGGGGCCAACGTCCTGACTTTC.

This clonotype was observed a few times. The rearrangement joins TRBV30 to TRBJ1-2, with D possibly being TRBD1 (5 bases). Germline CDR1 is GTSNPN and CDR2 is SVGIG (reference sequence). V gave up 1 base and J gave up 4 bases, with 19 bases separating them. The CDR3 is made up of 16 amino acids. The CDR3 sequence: CAWSGLSLGRSYGYTF. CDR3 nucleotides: TGTGCCTGGAGTGGACTCTCGTTGGGGCGCAGCTATGGCTACACCTTC. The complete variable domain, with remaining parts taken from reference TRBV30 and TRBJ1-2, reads SQTIHQWPATLVQPVGSPLSLECTVEGTSNPNLYWYRQAAGRGLQLLFYSVGIGQISSEVPQNLSASRPQDRQFILSSKKLLLSDSGFYLCAWSGLSLGRSYGYTFGSGTRLTVV.

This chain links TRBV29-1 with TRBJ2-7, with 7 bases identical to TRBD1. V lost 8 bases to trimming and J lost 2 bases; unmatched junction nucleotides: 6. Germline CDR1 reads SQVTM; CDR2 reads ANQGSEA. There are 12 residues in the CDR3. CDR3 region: CSLTGTAYEQYF. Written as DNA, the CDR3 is TGCAGCTTGACAGGGACGGCCTACGAGCAGTACTTC.

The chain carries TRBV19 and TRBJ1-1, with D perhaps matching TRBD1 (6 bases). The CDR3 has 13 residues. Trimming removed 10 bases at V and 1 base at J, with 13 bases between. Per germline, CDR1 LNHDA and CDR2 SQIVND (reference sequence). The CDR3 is CATHGGGNTEAFF. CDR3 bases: TGTGCCACCCACGGGGGCGGGAACACTGAAGCTTTCTTT.

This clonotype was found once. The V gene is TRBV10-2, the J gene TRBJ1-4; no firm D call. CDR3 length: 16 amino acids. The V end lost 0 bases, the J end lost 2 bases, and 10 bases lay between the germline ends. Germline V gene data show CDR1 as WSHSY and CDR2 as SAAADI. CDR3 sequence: CASSESKGPTNEKLFF. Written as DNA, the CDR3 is TGCGCCAGCAGTGAGTCTAAAGGGCCGACTAATGAAAAACTGTTTTTT.

The CDR3 loop is CSAPSRQSYNSPLHF. The DNA for the CDR3 is TGCAGTGCTCCAAGCCGGCAATCCTATAATTCACCCCTCCACTTT. The chain recombines TRBV20-1 with TRBJ1-6; D uncertain. Germline V gives CDR1 DFQATT, CDR2 SNEGSKA (reference sequence). V was cut by 5 bases and J by 1 base, with 12 bases left in between. CDR3 size: 15 residues.

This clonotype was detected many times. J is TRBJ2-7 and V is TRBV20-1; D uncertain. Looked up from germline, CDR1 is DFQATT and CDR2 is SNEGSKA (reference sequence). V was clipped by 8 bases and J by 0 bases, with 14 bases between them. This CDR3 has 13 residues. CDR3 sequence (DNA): TGCAGTCCTCTGGGCGATAGCTCCTACGAGCAGTACTTC. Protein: CSPLGDSSYEQYF.

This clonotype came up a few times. In nucleotides, the CDR3 is TGCAGTGCTCCAGGGGATGGAGAGACCCAGTACTTC. Translation: CSAPGDGETQYF. The chain is built from TRBV20-1 and TRBJ2-5, with D maybe TRBD1 (6 bases). Deletions cut 5 bases from V and 4 bases from J, with 11 bases between. The CDR3 length is 12 residues. Germline lookup yields CDR1 DFQATT and CDR2 SNEGSKA (reference sequence).

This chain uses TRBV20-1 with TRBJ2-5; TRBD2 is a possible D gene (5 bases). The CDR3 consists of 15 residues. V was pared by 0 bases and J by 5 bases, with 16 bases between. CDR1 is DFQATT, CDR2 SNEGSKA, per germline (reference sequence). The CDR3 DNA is TGCAGTGCTAGAGAGGGCCTTTCGGGGTCCGAGACCCAGTACTTC. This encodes CSAREGLSGSETQYF.

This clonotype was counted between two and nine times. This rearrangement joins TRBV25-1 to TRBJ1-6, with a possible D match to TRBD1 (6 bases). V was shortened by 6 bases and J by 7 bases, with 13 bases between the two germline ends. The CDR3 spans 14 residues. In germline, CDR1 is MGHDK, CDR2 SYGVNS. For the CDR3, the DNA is TGTGCCAGCAGCGGACAGTTCGAAAATTCACCCCTCCACTTT. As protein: CASSGQFENSPLHF.

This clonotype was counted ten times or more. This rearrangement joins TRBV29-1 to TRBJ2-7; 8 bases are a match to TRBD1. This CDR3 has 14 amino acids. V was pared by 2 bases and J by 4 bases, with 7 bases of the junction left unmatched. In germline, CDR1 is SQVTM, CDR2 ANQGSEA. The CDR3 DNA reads TGCAGCGTTGAAAGGAGACAGGGGTTGTACGAGCAGTACTTC. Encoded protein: CSVERRQGLYEQYF.

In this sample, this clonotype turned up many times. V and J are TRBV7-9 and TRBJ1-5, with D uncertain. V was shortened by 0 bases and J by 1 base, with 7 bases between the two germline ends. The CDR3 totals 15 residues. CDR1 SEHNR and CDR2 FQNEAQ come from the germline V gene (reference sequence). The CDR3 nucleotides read TGTGCCAGCAGCTTAGCTCCGGGGAGCAATCAGCCCCAGCATTTT. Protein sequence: CASSLAPGSNQPQHF.

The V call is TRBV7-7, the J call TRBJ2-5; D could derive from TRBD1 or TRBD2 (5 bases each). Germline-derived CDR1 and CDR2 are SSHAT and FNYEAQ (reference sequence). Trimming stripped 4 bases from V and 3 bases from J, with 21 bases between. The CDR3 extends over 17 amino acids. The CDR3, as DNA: TGTGCCAGCAGCTCAACAGCCGGGACGAGGGTGAAAGAGACCCAGTACTTC. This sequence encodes CASSSTAGTRVKETQYF.

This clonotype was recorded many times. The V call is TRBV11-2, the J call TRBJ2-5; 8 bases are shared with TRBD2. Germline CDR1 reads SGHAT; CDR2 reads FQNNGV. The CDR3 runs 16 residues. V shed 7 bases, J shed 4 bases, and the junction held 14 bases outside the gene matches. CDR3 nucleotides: TGTGCCAGCACGGACGGCGCGACTAGCGTAACAGAGACCCAGTACTTC. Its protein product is CASTDGATSVTETQYF.